These 32 T cell receptor beta chains came from one sample sequenced in a study of shared clonotypes between healthy human individuals. Profiling relied on immunoSEQ multiplex PCR, and the TCRdb table lists in-frame clones only, not all of them. The sample lists over a million clones; approximately 80% were seen once. Sequences were obtained from memory CD4+ T cells from PBMCs. Subset defined: CD45RA-negative fraction. These receptors all stem from a man in his late teens or twenties in good health. Some clones in this sample may be carry-over from other donors' samples.

The chain is built from TRBV6-5 and TRBJ2-1, with D unclear. CDR3 size: 12 residues. Deletions cut 2 bases from V and 7 bases from J, with 6 bases between. Looked up from germline, CDR1 is MNHEY and CDR2 is SVGAGI. The CDR3 DNA sequence: TGTGCCAGCAGTTACGGAGCTAATGAGCAGTTCTTC. Translating it yields CASSYGANEQFF.

The chain employs TRBV2 and TRBJ2-7; a possible D gene is TRBD1 (6 bases). The CDR3 is 17 residues long. CDR1 is SNHLY, CDR2 FYNNEI, per germline. V was shortened by 2 bases and J by 5 bases, with 22 bases between the two germline ends. For the CDR3, the DNA is TGTGCCAGCAGTGAATGGGGGACATCCAAAAATTGGGACGAGCAGTACTTC. Protein sequence: CASSEWGTSKNWDEQYF.

The chain carries TRBV28 and TRBJ2-6; D gene unclear. The CDR3 sequence is 16 residues long. Trimming shortened V by 4 bases and J by 0 bases, and 10 bases separated the two germline ends. The germline V gene has CDR1 MDHEN and CDR2 SYDVKM. The CDR3 spells CASSSTRSSGANVLTF. CDR3 sequence (DNA): TGTGCCAGCAGTTCCACCAGGAGCTCTGGGGCCAACGTCCTGACTTTC.

The genes are TRBV5-6 and TRBJ2-3, with D uncertain. With 6 bases removed from V and 4 bases from J, the gap between germline ends came to 12 bases. This CDR3 is built from 13 residues. Looked up from germline, CDR1 is SGHDT and CDR2 is YYEEEE. The CDR3 here is CASTRPGADTQYF. In DNA form, the CDR3 reads TGTGCCAGCACCCGACCAGGTGCAGATACGCAGTATTTT.

The CDR3 coding sequence is TGTGCCAGCAGCCAAGCTAACAGGGGTTTCAGTGGCTACACCTTC. Translated, it gives CASSQANRGFSGYTF. The V call is TRBV4-2, the J call TRBJ1-2; TRBD1 aligns across 7 bases. J was trimmed by 7 bases and V by 1 base; bases with no gene match: 9. The CDR3 runs 15 residues. CDR1 and CDR2 from the germline V gene are LGHNA and YNFKEQ.

The chain recombines TRBV28 with TRBJ2-7; 7 nucleotides match TRBD1. The length of the CDR3 is 13 residues. V was pared by 7 bases and J by 2 bases, with 5 bases of the junction left unmatched. CDR1 and CDR2 (germline): MDHEN, SYDVKM. CDR3 in DNA: TGTGCCAGCAAGGGGGCGCCTACCTACGAGCAGTACTTC. It codes for CASKGAPTYEQYF.

The V and J genes are TRBV14 and TRBJ2-2; D is possibly TRBD1 (7 bases). This CDR3 is 15 amino acids long. Trimming took off 4 bases at V and 3 bases at J, with 12 bases between the two ends. CDR1 and CDR2 (germline): SGHDN, FVKESK. The CDR3 nucleotides are TGTGCCAGCAGCCTGCAGGGGGGATACACCGGGGAGCTGTTTTTT. This codes for CASSLQGGYTGELFF.

This clone was counted ten times or more. CDR3 nucleotides: TGTGCCAGCAGCTTCTTTTCGAGTCAATCTTTCTTT. Protein sequence: CASSFFSSQSFF. The gene calls are TRBV11-2 and TRBJ1-1; D call uncertain. The germline V gene encodes CDR1 SGHAT and CDR2 FQNNGV. The CDR3 totals 12 residues. The germline V and J ends were trimmed by 3 bases and 12 bases, with 14 bases remaining between them.

This chain connects TRBV28 to TRBJ2-1, with D possibly being TRBD2 (5 bases). Germline V gene data show CDR1 as MDHEN and CDR2 as SYDVKM. Trimming took off 1 base at V and 2 bases at J, with 15 bases between the two ends. The CDR3 has 17 residues. The CDR3 DNA follows: TGTGCCAGCAGTTTATCGGCCCAAGGGAGCCCCTACAATGAGCAGTTCTTC. It translates to CASSLSAQGSPYNEQFF.

This clone was seen a few times. This chain links TRBV9 with TRBJ2-3, with D unclear. V lost 4 bases and J 0 bases, leaving 18 bases between the germline ends. Germline assignment: CDR1 SGDLS and CDR2 YYNGEE. The CDR3 extends over 17 amino acids. CDR3 DNA: TGTGCCAGCAGCCCCAGAGGTCGAGCGCCAAGCACAGATACGCAGTATTTT. Amino acids: CASSPRGRAPSTDTQYF.

The chain joins TRBV7-3 to TRBJ2-4; D is tentatively TRBD1 or TRBD2 (7 bases each). Germline-derived CDR1 and CDR2 are SGHTA and FQGTGA. The CDR3 has 15 residues. Trimming took off 5 bases at V and 7 bases at J, with 18 bases between the two ends. CDR3 nucleotides: TGTGCCAGCAGCCAGGGGGAGGGGCCCGGGAACATTCAGTACTTC. This gives the protein CASSQGEGPGNIQYF. Full variable domain (missing parts from reference TRBV7-3 and TRBJ2-4): GAGVSQTPSNKVTEKGKYVELRCDPISGHTALYWYRQSLGQGPEFLIYFQGTGAADDSGLPNDRFFAVRPEGSVSTLKIQRTERGDSAVYLCASSQGEGPGNIQYFGAGTRLSVL.

The J gene is TRBJ1-5, the V gene TRBV21-1. TRBV21-1 represents a pseudogene. This CDR3 spans 16 amino acids. CDR3 protein: CASSKERGGSNQPQHF. The DNA of the CDR3 is TGTGCCAGCAGCAAAGAGAGGGGAGGGAGCAATCAGCCCCAGCATTTT.

Comments on this clone: The same CDR3 can be traced to other DNA sequences in this sample. V usage is TRBV7-2 and J usage is TRBJ2-7; D is undetermined. The germline gives CDR1 SGHTA, CDR2 FQGNSA. With 4 bases removed from V and 3 bases from J, the gap between germline ends came to 4 bases. CDR3 length equals 11 residues. The CDR3 sequence is CASSSHYEQYF. Written as DNA, the CDR3 is TGTGCCAGCAGCTCACACTACGAGCAGTACTTC.

About this clone itself: Since a far larger clone is one base different, this is likely a read error. This rearrangement joins TRBV4-1 to TRBJ2-5, with a tentative D call TRBD1 (5 bases). This CDR3 region has 14 residues. Per the germline V gene, CDR1 is MGHRA and CDR2 is YSYEKL. CDR3 sequence reads: CASSQSGHQKTQYF. The CDR3 bases are TGCGCCAGCAGCCAATCTGGACACCAAAAGACCCAGTACTTC.

This chain links TRBV7-3 with TRBJ2-1; D uncertain. This CDR3 has 15 amino acids. Between the trimmed V and J ends, which lost 2 bases and 0 bases, there was a span of 8 bases. Looked up from germline, CDR1 is SGHTA and CDR2 is FQGTGA. The CDR3, as DNA: TGTGCCAGCAGCTTATCATCAGGCTCCTACAATGAGCAGTTCTTC. It encodes CASSLSSGSYNEQFF. The full variable domain, completed using reference TRBV7-3 and TRBJ2-1, is GAGVSQTPSNKVTEKGKYVELRCDPISGHTALYWYRQSLGQGPEFLIYFQGTGAADDSGLPNDRFFAVRPEGSVSTLKIQRTERGDSAVYLCASSLSSGSYNEQFFGPGTRLTVL.

This clone showed up many times. The V gene is TRBV28, the J gene TRBJ2-5; tentative D call: TRBD1 (6 bases). V was pared by 6 bases and J by 5 bases, with 19 bases between. The CDR3 is made up of 15 amino acids. Germline loops: CDR1 MDHEN, CDR2 SYDVKM. The CDR3 coding sequence is TGTGCCAGCAGCCCTCGACCCTCGAGGGGGGAGACCCAGTACTTC. Its protein is CASSPRPSRGETQYF.

The chain recombines TRBV5-4 with TRBJ1-6; 7 bases match TRBD1. With V trimmed by 2 bases and J by 8 bases, 4 bases remained unmatched. The CDR3 runs 14 residues. The germline gives CDR1 SGHNT, CDR2 YYREEE (reference sequence). The CDR3 DNA sequence: TGTGCCAGCAGCTTCGACAGGGCCTATTCACCCCTCCACTTT. The encoded protein is CASSFDRAYSPLHF.

The V and J genes are TRBV28 and TRBJ2-1, with D perhaps being TRBD1 or TRBD2 (6 bases each). CDR1 is MDHEN and CDR2 is SYDVKM in the germline V gene. V was clipped by 5 bases and J by 4 bases, with 18 bases between them. This CDR3 comprises 16 residues. The chain's CDR3 is CASSITSGGLYNEQFF. In DNA, the CDR3 is TGTGCCAGCAGTATCACCTCCGGGGGCTTGTACAATGAGCAGTTCTTC.

The rearrangement links TRBV7-9 to TRBJ2-7, with 10 bases identical to TRBD2. Per germline, CDR1 SEHNR and CDR2 FQNEAQ (reference sequence). There are 16 residues in the CDR3. Unmatched junction bases numbered 17, after V lost 7 bases and J lost 8 bases. This CDR3 is CASTRESGLAGVQQYF. Here the CDR3 DNA reads TGTGCCAGCACTCGAGAGTCCGGCCTAGCGGGAGTTCAGCAGTACTTC.

This clone occurred many times. The same CDR3 arises from other DNA sequences in this sample as well. The CDR3: CASSPSTDTQYF. CDR3 coding DNA: TGTGCCAGCTCACCAAGCACAGATACGCAGTATTTT. The chain recombines TRBV18 with TRBJ2-3; unclear D gene. Germline V lookup: CDR1 KGHSH, CDR2 LQKENI. V shed 2 bases and J shed 0 bases, with 0 bases lying between them. The CDR3 loop spans 12 amino acids.

This chain connects TRBV5-4 to TRBJ1-5; D is unclear. This CDR3 has 16 amino acids. Germline V gene lookup returns CDR1 SGHNT and CDR2 YYREEE (reference sequence). Trimming took off 4 bases at V and 0 bases at J, with 14 bases between the two ends. The CDR3 nucleotides read TGTGCCAGCAGCCCAACACCCCTAATTAGCAATCAGCCCCAGCATTTT. Amino acid sequence: CASSPTPLISNQPQHF.

This chain connects TRBV5-1 to TRBJ1-1; 7 positions match TRBD1. Per the germline V gene, CDR1 is SGHRS and CDR2 is YFSETQ. CDR3 size: 15 residues. With V trimmed by 0 bases and J by 5 bases, 7 bases remained unmatched. CDR3 DNA: TGCGCCAGCAGCTTGGGCGAGGGGGCTTGGACTGAAGCTTTCTTT. Its translation is CASSLGEGAWTEAFF.

The rearrangement links TRBV7-3 to TRBJ2-1; 8 bases agree with TRBD2. J gave up 7 bases and V 5 bases, and 13 bases lay outside the gene matches. The CDR3 consists of 16 residues. Germline CDR1 SGHTA, CDR2 FQGTGA. CDR3 sequence (DNA): TGTGCCAGCAGCCCCCGTTGGCGAGCGGGAGAGAATGAGCAGTTCTTC. It specifies CASSPRWRAGENEQFF.

The V gene is TRBV5-1, the J gene TRBJ2-1, with D perhaps matching TRBD1 (9 bases). Germline V lookup: CDR1 SGHRS, CDR2 YFSETQ. V dropped 0 bases and J dropped 0 bases, with 19 bases sitting between them. The CDR3 consists of 19 residues. CDR3 nucleotide sequence: TGCGCCAGCAGCTTGGAGGGACAGGGACTAGTCAGCTCCTACAATGAGCAGTTCTTC. Its protein product is CASSLEGQGLVSSYNEQFF.

The genes are TRBV27 and TRBJ2-5; tentatively, D is TRBD2 (6 bases). This CDR3 has 15 amino acids. The V end lost 2 bases, the J end lost 3 bases, and 13 bases lay between the germline ends. Germline-derived CDR1 and CDR2 are MNHEY and SMNVEV (reference sequence). CDR3 loop: CASSLDGTVEETQYF. The CDR3 DNA is TGTGCCAGCAGTTTAGATGGGACTGTTGAAGAGACCCAGTACTTC.

The chain is built from TRBV27 and TRBJ2-7; D perhaps matches TRBD1 (7 bases). CDR3 size: 14 residues. Germline values: CDR1 MNHEY, CDR2 SMNVEV (reference sequence). The V end was cut by 4 bases, the J end by 3 bases, with 13 bases between. CDR3 coding DNA: TGTGCCAGCAGTTCGCGACAGGGAGGCTACGAGCAGTACTTC. Its protein product is CASSSRQGGYEQYF.

About this clone itself: Germline is not matched at one junction end, which may reflect a read error. The V call is TRBV7-2, the J call TRBJ1-1, with no clear D. CDR1 SGHTA and CDR2 FQGNSA come from the germline V gene. The CDR3 has 14 amino acids. The CDR3 coding sequence is TGTGCCAGCAGCTTTGGTTCCGGGAACGCTGAAGCTTTCTTT. As protein: CASSFGSGNAEAFF.

Points on this clone: Other DNA sequences of this sample code for an identical CDR3. This chain links TRBV9 with TRBJ2-6; D might be TRBD1 (6 bases). The CDR3 is made up of 15 amino acids. The V and J ends lost 3 bases and 1 base respectively, with 8 bases between them. CDR1 and CDR2 (germline): SGDLS, YYNGEE. CDR3 residues: CASSATGSGANVLTF. For the CDR3, the DNA is TGTGCCAGCAGCGCCACAGGGTCTGGGGCCAACGTCCTGACTTTC.

On this clone: The sample contains more than one DNA sequence encoding this CDR3. The CDR3 is CAISESGRGSSYNEQFF. Written as DNA, the CDR3 is TGTGCCATCAGTGAGTCAGGGCGCGGAAGCTCCTACAATGAGCAGTTCTTC. The rearrangement links TRBV10-3 to TRBJ2-1, with D unresolved. Germline CDR1 ENHRY, CDR2 SYGVKD. CDR3 length: 17 residues. V was trimmed by 0 bases and J by 0 bases, leaving 12 bases between them.

V usage is TRBV25-1 and J usage is TRBJ1-4; D uncertain. Germline V lookup: CDR1 MGHDK, CDR2 SYGVNS. The CDR3 contains 14 residues. Trimming pared 6 bases from V and 2 bases from J, leaving 10 bases between. The CDR3 DNA sequence: TGTGCCAGCAGGGACCCCTGGACTAATGAAAAACTGTTTTTT. Translated: CASRDPWTNEKLFF.

This chain joins TRBV30 and TRBJ1-6, with 9 bases identical to TRBD1. This CDR3 is 15 amino acids long. In germline, CDR1 is GTSNPN, CDR2 SVGIG (reference sequence). The junction had 11 bases not matched to a gene; V was cut back by 6 bases and J by 8 bases. CDR3 residues: CACKKGTGPDSPLHF. As DNA, the CDR3 is TGTGCCTGTAAAAAAGGGACAGGGCCGGATTCACCCCTCCACTTT.

On this clone itself: Other nucleotide sequences in the sample specify the same CDR3. The chain carries TRBV5-1 and TRBJ2-1; D is unresolved. This CDR3 spans 15 amino acids. V was clipped by 0 bases and J by 0 bases, with 7 bases between them. Looked up from germline, CDR1 is SGHRS and CDR2 is YFSETQ. The CDR3 DNA follows: TGCGCCAGCAGCTTGGACGGCAGCTCCTACAATGAGCAGTTCTTC. Translating it yields CASSLDGSSYNEQFF.